This T cell receptor (beta chain) was found in a study of cytomegalovirus exposure and HLA in healthy donors. Study-level points and caveats: By HLA locus, TCR association rates varied in a later analysis, with DRB1 showing the most and HLA-C the fewest. In an earlier analysis, productive rearrangement rates for most beta V segments clustered near 87% or 30%. TCR sequences were mostly rare, though some public TCRs occurred in many donors. Cytomegalovirus-associated status was assigned to about 170 TCR beta chains.

Both 60 Vbeta primers and 13 Jbeta primers went into the PCR. Sequencing used immunoSEQ multiplex PCR; TCRdb keeps in-frame clones, though not all of them. The sample has tens of thousands of clones; the top ten hold roughly 6.2%. Regarding this clone: Its antigen is not known.

Trimming removed 2 bases from V and 1 base from J, with 5 bases in between. The germline gives CDR1 MNHEY, CDR2 SVGAGI. The CDR3 has 13 residues. The sequenced sample consisted of PBMCs. The chain carries TRBV6-5 and TRBJ1-1; D gene ambiguous. The source of this sequence is a man under 40 in good health and CMV-seronegative. The chain's CDR3 is CASSYGQNTEAFF. CDR3 nucleotides: TGTGCCAGCAGTTACGGCCAGAACACTGAAGCTTTCTTT.